A selection of T cell receptor beta chains follows, all from one sample in a study of OX40 agonist ivuxolimab in advanced cancers. Profiling relied on immunoSEQ multiplex PCR, and the TCRdb table lists in-frame clones only, not all of them. Here the sample spans around 79,000 clones, approximately 85% being singletons. Sequenced material: CD4+ or CD8+ T cells sorted from blood, taken in a trial of the OX40 agonist ivuxolimab. These receptor sequences come from an adult with an advanced solid tumor such as melanoma, head and neck, liver or kidney cancer. CDR3s leave out the opening cysteine and the closing phenylalanine or tryptophan. Size is omitted from some rows. Given values are once, few, many or a class for expanded clones.

TRBV5-5	TRBJ2-1	-	ASSWGLAGSYNEQF
TRBV11-2	TRBJ1-2	-	ASSLGGSTYGYT
TRBV19	TRBJ1-2	once	ASSTQKGHQLYGYT
TRBV2	TRBJ1-1	-	ASGYGPRAF
TRBV28	TRBJ2-7	-	ASAHGGGSYEQY
TRBV7-9	TRBJ2-3	-	ASSPGVASGPTDTQY
TRBV6-5	TRBJ2-3	-	ASSYAGLTDTQY
TRBV10-3	TRBJ2-3	-	AITGTSGTESTDTQY
TRBV2	TRBJ2-1	-	ASSAAVSYNEQF
TRBV29-1	TRBJ2-5	-	SVGPSSVPETQY
TRBV19	TRBJ1-4	-	ASSPRGPVTTNEKLF
TRBV7-9	TRBJ2-4	-	ASSGGAGQY
TRBV5-1	TRBJ2-1	-	ASSLEPTGGNEQF
TRBV2	TRBJ1-5	-	ASSFSNQPQH
TRBV5-1	TRBJ2-2	once	ASSLDRDFNTGELF
TRBV6-6	TRBJ2-1	few	ASSSSTYNEQF
TRBV7-6	TRBJ2-7	-	ASSLGGRGYEQY
TRBV5-4	TRBJ2-5	-	ASSREGGGTQY
TRBV19	TRBJ1-1	-	ASSHHSLLEAF
TRBV5-6	TRBJ2-4	-	ASSLGSGLTKNIQY
TRBV6-5	TRBJ1-1	-	ASSGQPNTEAF
TRBV30	TRBJ1-6	-	ACGQTYNSPLH
TRBV4-1	TRBJ1-1	-	ASSQSGTLNTEAF
TRBV5-1	TRBJ2-7	-	ASSTQGNYEQY
TRBV11-2	TRBJ2-3	few	ASSLGNSGMTDTQY
TRBV6-1	TRBJ2-5	-	ASSRDREQETQY
TRBV19	TRBJ1-4	-	ASSPGGTNEKLF
TRBV11-2	TRBJ2-5	-	ASSLRQALSGETQY
TRBV10-3	TRBJ2-5	-	AISALAGQETQY
TRBV19	TRBJ2-7	-	ASSIRRSVVDEQY
TRBV11-2	TRBJ2-5	-	ASSLALGTQY